Listed here are 14 T cell receptor beta chains from one sample, sequenced in a study of T cell responses to AZD1222 COVID-19 vaccine. Generated by immunoSEQ multiplex PCR, the TCRdb table keeps only in-frame clones and is missing some. The sample yields 150,000 or so clones, roughly 87% seen once. This material consisted of peripheral blood, taken on day 0 of AZD1222 vaccination. The receptors shown here come from an adult in good health.

The CDR3 nucleotides read TGTGCCAGCAGTTTAATAAGTCGCTACACCTTC. This codes for CASSLISRYTF. The chain combines TRBV28 with TRBJ1-2; unclear D gene. V lost 2 bases to trimming and J lost 9 bases, with 7 bases between them. CDR3 size: 11 residues. Germline V gene lookup returns CDR1 MDHEN and CDR2 SYDVKM.

This chain uses TRBV27 with TRBJ2-5; unclear D gene. Germline V gene data show CDR1 as MNHEY and CDR2 as SMNVEV (reference sequence). V was pared by 4 bases and J by 5 bases, with 8 bases between. CDR3 length: 12 amino acids. The CDR3 is CASSSPGETQYF. Here the CDR3 DNA reads TGTGCCAGCAGTTCGCCCGGTGAGACCCAGTACTTC.

The rearrangement uses TRBV11-2 and TRBJ1-2, with D maybe TRBD1 (6 bases). This CDR3 comprises 14 residues. Germline V gives CDR1 SGHAT, CDR2 FQNNGV. V lost 2 bases and J lost 3, with 10 bases in between. The CDR3 reads CASSLRPGDYGYTF. The CDR3 DNA reads TGTGCCAGCAGCTTACGCCCAGGGGACTATGGCTACACCTTC.

This chain joins TRBV11-3 and TRBJ1-1; D unresolved. With 2 bases removed from V and 3 bases from J, the gap between germline ends came to 10 bases. The CDR3 consists of 14 residues. CDR1 is SGHNT and CDR2 is YENEEA in the germline V gene. CDR3 DNA: TGTGCCAGCAGCTTATTTGGCGCTGACACTGAAGCTTTCTTT. Its protein product is CASSLFGADTEAFF. Looking up the rest from reference TRBV11-3 and TRBJ1-1 gives the full variable domain: EAGVVQSPRYKIIEKKQPVAFWCNPISGHNTLYWYLQNLGQGPELLIRYENEEAVDDSQLPKDRFSAERLKGVDSTLKIQPAELGDSAVYLCASSLFGADTEAFFGQGTRLTVV.

CDR3 sequence: CAWSGQGLGMGYEQYF. The CDR3 nucleotides are TGTGCCTGGAGTGGACAGGGCTTGGGTATGGGGTACGAGCAGTACTTC. The gene calls are TRBV30 and TRBJ2-7; 7 nucleotides align to TRBD1. Germline CDR1 and CDR2: GTSNPN and SVGIG (reference sequence). V gave up 1 base and J gave up 4 bases; unmatched junction bases: 13. CDR3 length: 16 residues.

The J gene is TRBJ2-3, the V gene TRBV4-3; the D gene is possibly TRBD1 (5 bases). Trimming removed 0 bases at V and 4 bases at J, with 14 bases between. The CDR3 sequence is 16 residues long. CDR1 is LGHNA and CDR2 is YSLEER in the germline V gene. As DNA, the CDR3 is TGCGCCAGCAGCCAAGAGTTGGGGCAGGGCCCAGATACGCAGTATTTT. Protein: CASSQELGQGPDTQYF.

The chain couples TRBV6-5 to TRBJ2-5; D could derive from TRBD1 or TRBD2 (5 bases each). Germline CDR1 and CDR2: MNHEY and SVGAGI. The CDR3 runs 13 residues. Trimming removed 5 bases at V and 3 bases at J, with 10 bases between. The CDR3 is CASSRGPKETQYF. CDR3 DNA: TGTGCCAGCAGTCGGGGCCCGAAAGAGACCCAGTACTTC.

The chain joins TRBV28 to TRBJ1-1, with D perhaps TRBD1 (5 bases). This CDR3 is 17 amino acids long. V was cut by 5 bases and J by 0 bases, with 19 bases left in between. Germline lookup yields CDR1 MDHEN and CDR2 SYDVKM. CDR3 nucleotide sequence: TGTGCCAGCAGTGAGATAATGGGCAGGGTGATGAACACTGAAGCTTTCTTT. Amino acids: CASSEIMGRVMNTEAFF.

The V gene is TRBV9, the J gene TRBJ2-1, with 8 nucleotides matching TRBD2. This CDR3 is 17 amino acids long. CDR1 is SGDLS and CDR2 is YYNGEE in the germline V gene. The J segment lost 5 bases and the V segment lost 0 bases, leaving 10 bases of the junction unmatched. The CDR3 DNA is TGTGCCAGCAGCGTAGGGATTATAGCGGGGAGAAACAATGAGCAGTTCTTC. Residues: CASSVGIIAGRNNEQFF.

This chain uses TRBV28 with TRBJ1-5, with 10 nucleotides matching TRBD1. V shed 6 bases and J 2 bases; nucleotides not matched to a gene: 7. This CDR3 has 16 residues. In germline, CDR1 is MDHEN, CDR2 SYDVKM. CDR3 nucleotide sequence: TGTGCCAGCAGCCCAAGGGGGACAGGGGGCAATCAGCCCCAGCATTTT. Translating gives CASSPRGTGGNQPQHF.

V is TRBV5-1 and J is TRBJ1-5; no clear D gene. Trimming stripped 2 bases from V and 5 bases from J, with 8 bases between. Germline CDR1 SGHRS, CDR2 YFSETQ. The CDR3 runs to 13 residues. The CDR3 region has the DNA TGCGCCAGCAGCTTTATCGGGGATCAGCCCCAGCATTTT. The encoded protein is CASSFIGDQPQHF.

This chain connects TRBV5-1 to TRBJ2-5; 16 positions agree with TRBD2. CDR3 length: 17 residues. The germline V gene encodes CDR1 SGHRS and CDR2 YFSETQ. With V trimmed by 4 bases and J by 5 bases, 8 bases remained unmatched. DNA of the CDR3: TGCGCCAGCAGCCAGGGACTAGCGGGAGGGCCTCGGGAGACCCAGTACTTC. Its translation: CASSQGLAGGPRETQYF.

The rearrangement links TRBV4-1 to TRBJ2-7; D is unresolved. The CDR3 totals 13 residues. In germline, CDR1 is MGHRA, CDR2 YSYEKL. V dropped 1 base and J dropped 4 bases, with 8 bases sitting between them. CDR3 residues: CASSQGVSYEQYF. The CDR3 nucleotides read TGCGCCAGCAGCCAAGGGGTCAGTTACGAGCAGTACTTC.

The count of this clone is one. V and J are TRBV6-4 and TRBJ2-2; no definite D call. The CDR3 length is 16 residues. Germline CDR1 reads MRHNA; CDR2 reads SNTAGT. Trimming shortened V by 8 bases and J by 1 base, and 17 bases separated the two germline ends. CDR3: CASPFKPQGNTGELFF. CDR3 coding DNA: TGTGCCAGCCCTTTTAAGCCTCAAGGGAACACCGGGGAGCTGTTTTTT.